The clone carrying this TCR beta chain was seen more than once but under ten times. These data originate in a study of blood T cells in healthy people across ages. Germline V gene data show CDR1 as SGHNT and CDR2 as YYREEE (reference sequence). There are 15 residues in the CDR3. V was trimmed by 7 bases and J by 7 bases, leaving 21 bases between them. The use of a sample-barcoded 5' primer and a J-beta primer mix characterized a second PCR of roughly 7 to 12 cycles. TCRdb fed the 5' RACE reads into MiXCR, producing one record per CDR3 protein. The table lists fewer than 2,000,000 distinct CDR3 sequences, 39% of them singletons.

The origin of this receptor is a human donor in good health. The gene calls are TRBV5-4 and TRBJ2-1, with D perhaps matching TRBD1 (6 bases). Sequencing was performed on blood. CDR3 nucleotide sequence: TGTGCCAGCTCCCCACGACCGGGACACGGTAATGAGCAGTTCTTC. Its protein product is CASSPRPGHGNEQFF.